Shown below are 18 T cell receptor beta chains from a single sample sequenced in a study of shared T cell receptors in the human thymus. Sequenced by immunoSEQ multiplex PCR; TCRdb stores in-frame clones only, minus some. The repertoire holds about 380,000 clones, 95% seen once, with approximately 0.02% in the top ten. Input material: thymocytes. The receptors were sampled from a human donor.

The gene calls are TRBV6-1 and TRBJ1-5, with 8 bases matching TRBD1. J gave up 2 bases and V 4 bases, and 10 bases lay outside the gene matches. Germline assignment: CDR1 MNHNS and CDR2 SASEGT. This CDR3 is 17 amino acids long. The CDR3 region is CASSGPRTGSGNQPQHF. The CDR3 DNA is TGTGCCAGCAGTGGCCCCCGGACAGGGAGCGGCAATCAGCCCCAGCATTTT.

This rearrangement joins TRBV15 to TRBJ2-2; 10 bases align to TRBD2. The germline V gene has CDR1 LNHNV and CDR2 YYDKDF (reference sequence). V was clipped by 1 base and J by 5 bases; unmatched bases: 7. The CDR3 totals 17 residues. Here the CDR3 DNA reads TGTGCCACCAGCAGAGGGCTAGCGGGAGTCGAGACCGGGGAGCTGTTTTTT. Protein: CATSRGLAGVETGELFF.

The rearrangement links TRBV30 to TRBJ2-1; 8 bases match TRBD2. This CDR3 spans 14 amino acids. Looked up from germline, CDR1 is GTSNPN and CDR2 is SVGIG (reference sequence). With V trimmed by 5 bases and J by 1 base, 4 bases remained unmatched. The CDR3 reads CAWESGSSYNEQFF. CDR3 coding DNA: TGTGCCTGGGAGAGCGGGAGTTCCTACAATGAGCAGTTCTTC.

The V call is TRBV7-2, the J call TRBJ2-3, with 9 bases matching TRBD2. There are 21 residues in the CDR3. V lost 0 bases to trimming and J lost 3 bases; unmatched junction nucleotides: 19. Per germline, CDR1 SGHTA and CDR2 FQGNSA. This CDR3 reads CASSLAAFGSGREGRTDTQYF. CDR3 nucleotide sequence: TGTGCCAGCAGCTTAGCGGCGTTCGGGTCCGGGCGGGAGGGCCGGACAGATACGCAGTATTTT.

The chain uses TRBV5-1 and TRBJ1-4; 7 nucleotides align to TRBD1. The trim removed 2 bases at V and 8 bases at J, leaving 6 bases unmatched. CDR3 length equals 14 residues. The germline V gene encodes CDR1 SGHRS and CDR2 YFSETQ. CDR3 sequence: CASSFDRAREKLFF. The CDR3 bases are TGCGCCAGCAGCTTTGACAGGGCCCGGGAAAAACTGTTTTTT.

The rearrangement joins TRBV4-2 to TRBJ1-1; TRBD1 agrees at 8 bases. This CDR3 comprises 15 residues. V lost 1 base, J lost 1 base, and 2 bases stayed unmatched. Germline CDR1 is LGHNA and CDR2 is YNFKEQ. The CDR3 loop is CASSQVGTGNTEAFF. In DNA form, the CDR3 reads TGTGCCAGCAGCCAAGTCGGGACAGGGAACACTGAAGCTTTCTTT.

The chain has TRBV10-2 and TRBJ2-3; 7 nucleotides line up with TRBD1. CDR3 length: 13 amino acids. CDR1 is WSHSY, CDR2 SAAADI, per germline. The trim removed 7 bases at V and 6 bases at J, leaving 7 bases unmatched. Here the CDR3 reads CASIRGSADTQYF. The CDR3 coding sequence is TGCGCCAGCATCAGGGGGTCAGCCGATACGCAGTATTTT.

The rearrangement uses TRBV25-1 and TRBJ2-2, with D maybe TRBD2 (5 bases). CDR1 is MGHDK, CDR2 SYGVNS, per germline. The CDR3 is 15 residues long. Trimming shortened V by 9 bases and J by 3 bases, and 17 bases separated the two germline ends. CDR3 region: CARSRASGYTGELFF. CDR3 coding DNA: TGTGCCAGGAGTCGGGCCAGCGGATACACCGGGGAGCTGTTTTTT.

The genes are TRBV6-1 and TRBJ2-2; 13 bases line up with TRBD2. The V and J ends lost 4 bases and 0 bases, in that order; junction bases with no gene match: 11. The CDR3 has 20 amino acids. Germline-derived CDR1 and CDR2 are MNHNS and SASEGT. CDR3 loop: CASSGNPGLAGATNTGELFF. The CDR3 DNA reads TGTGCCAGCAGTGGGAATCCCGGACTAGCGGGAGCGACGAACACCGGGGAGCTGTTTTTT.

The V call is TRBV19, the J call TRBJ2-2, with D perhaps matching TRBD2 (5 bases). Germline assignment: CDR1 LNHDA and CDR2 SQIVND (reference sequence). The CDR3 runs 12 residues. Trimming shortened V by 10 bases and J by 2 bases, and 8 bases separated the two germline ends. In nucleotides, the CDR3 is TGTGCCACAACTAGAAACACCGGGGAGCTGTTTTTT. Amino acids: CATTRNTGELFF. Full variable domain (missing parts from reference TRBV19 and TRBJ2-2): DGGITQSPKYLFRKEGQNVTLSCEQNLNHDAMYWYRQDPGQGLRLIYYSQIVNDFQKGDIAEGYSVSREKKESFPLTVTSAQKNPTAFYLCATTRNTGELFFGEGSRLTVL.

This sequence joins TRBV5-6 and TRBJ2-6; 10 nucleotides match TRBD1. With 4 bases clipped from V and 4 bases from J, the junction kept 11 bases outside the gene matches. Germline lookup yields CDR1 SGHDT and CDR2 YYEEEE. The CDR3 covers 18 residues. The CDR3 loop is CASSRSGTGALGANVLTF. In DNA, the CDR3 is TGTGCCAGCAGCCGATCCGGGACAGGGGCCCTCGGGGCCAACGTCCTGACTTTC.

The gene calls are TRBV28 and TRBJ2-7, with 8 bases that match TRBD2. V lost 3 bases to trimming and J lost 2 bases; unmatched junction nucleotides: 9. CDR3 size: 16 residues. The germline CDR1 and CDR2 sequences are MDHEN and SYDVKM. The chain's CDR3 is CASSFQRGRIPYEQYF. The CDR3 nucleotides are TGTGCCAGCAGTTTTCAGCGCGGGAGGATACCCTACGAGCAGTACTTC.

The chain links TRBV5-1 to TRBJ2-3; 10 bases agree with TRBD2. CDR1 and CDR2 (germline): SGHRS, YFSETQ. The CDR3 has 18 amino acids. V lost 2 bases, J lost 1 base, and 10 bases stayed unmatched. The CDR3 sequence: CASSLRTSGDRGTDTQYF. CDR3 sequence (DNA): TGCGCCAGCAGCTTAAGGACTAGCGGAGACCGGGGCACAGATACGCAGTATTTT.

The rearrangement links TRBV2 to TRBJ1-1, with D hard to call. This CDR3 comprises 12 residues. Germline values: CDR1 SNHLY, CDR2 FYNNEI. V was cut by 9 bases and J by 2 bases, with 10 bases left in between. CDR3 loop: CARPTANTEAFF. CDR3 DNA: TGTGCCAGGCCAACGGCTAACACTGAAGCTTTCTTT.

This clone was seen a single time. This chain links TRBV21-1 with TRBJ2-1; TRBD1 is the table's D call, not checked against the DNA. TRBV21-1 is shown as a pseudogene. This CDR3 is 10 amino acids long. This CDR3 reads CASSAGERFF. In DNA, the CDR3 is TGTGCCAGCAGCGCAGGGGAGCGGTTCTTC.

The chain links TRBV29-1 to TRBJ1-1; D is possibly TRBD1 (5 bases). The CDR3 contains 15 residues. Germline loops: CDR1 SQVTM, CDR2 ANQGSEA. V was cut by 7 bases and J by 3 bases, with 21 bases left in between. CDR3 amino acids: CSGTGTRSEDTEAFF. The CDR3 DNA is TGCAGCGGCACCGGGACCCGGAGCGAGGACACTGAAGCTTTCTTT.

V usage is TRBV4-1 and J usage is TRBJ1-2; 8 bases are shared with TRBD1. Unmatched junction bases numbered 19, after V lost 7 bases and J lost 6 bases. The CDR3 covers 17 residues. Germline CDR1 reads MGHRA; CDR2 reads YSYEKL. In DNA, the CDR3 is TGCGCCAGCAAACTGTCCGGCGGACAGGGCTCTTTGGATGGCTACACCTTC. The encoded protein is CASKLSGGQGSLDGYTF.

The CDR3, as DNA: TGTGCCAGTGGAAGACCGGGCCCAGGGCATGGTGAGCAGTTCTTC. Amino acids: CASGRPGPGHGEQFF. The V gene is TRBV19, the J gene TRBJ2-1; D is perhaps TRBD1 (5 bases). Between the trimmed V and J ends, which lost 8 bases and 9 bases, there was a span of 23 bases. Germline CDR1 and CDR2: LNHDA and SQIVND (reference sequence). The CDR3 runs 15 residues.